The present TCR beta chain was sequenced within a study of patients and donors after allogeneic stem cell transplantation. The CDR3 loop spans 16 amino acids. Germline CDR1 reads LGHNA; CDR2 reads YNFKEQ. V lost 3 bases, J lost 5 bases, and 9 bases stayed unmatched. TCRdb used MiXCR to reprocess the RT-PCR reads, holding one entry per CDR3 protein. The table records about 960,000 distinct CDR3 sequences, about a sixth of them present only once. This receptor was identified in a human donor who was either an allogeneic HSCT recipient or a stem cell or donor lymphocyte infusion donor (not recorded which). It is not recorded whose cells these are; they may come from a transplant donor. The sample taken for sequencing was blood, either unsorted or a sorted T cell fraction (not recorded which). The chain is built from TRBV4-2 and TRBJ1-2; 10 positions match TRBD1. The CDR3 here is CASSQYSTGGGYGYTF. Written as DNA, the CDR3 is TGTGCCAGCAGCCAGTACTCGACAGGGGGCGGGTATGGCTACACCTTC.